This T cell receptor beta chain emerged from a study of blood T cell repertoires in COVID-19. Study-level information: The samples span acute and convalescent COVID-19 from the United States, Italy and Spain.

This clone has a single count. Germline V gene lookup returns CDR1 SGHRS and CDR2 YFSETQ. The CDR3 has 15 residues. The V end was cut by 5 bases, the J end by 6 bases, with 20 bases between. As handled by the study authors: Counts of nucleated cells, estimated from reference gene primer amplification, were obtained. Method: immunoSEQ multiplex PCR; TCRdb's copy keeps in-frame clones and lacks some. V and J calls and clone size are copied from that table; D and trimming were computed from the DNA. The sample has roughly 170,000 clones, approximately 80% seen once; the top ten hold roughly 7.1%. V and J are TRBV5-1 and TRBJ1-2; D possibly corresponds to TRBD1 (5 bases). The receptor was isolated from a human donor in a cohort sampled during active COVID-19. Material: peripheral blood. The CDR3 sequence: CASSPRTGREDGYTF. The CDR3 DNA sequence: TGCGCCAGCAGTCCGCGTACCGGCAGGGAGGATGGCTACACCTTC.